This note documents a single TCR beta chain sequence. Its target is not known. The CDR3 length is 14 residues. Germline loops: CDR1 MNHEY, CDR2 SVGAGI. Trimming took 4 bases from V and 4 from J, leaving 8 bases between them. The entry originates in a study of Ad26.COV2.S vaccination and SARS-CoV-2 variants. Study-wide points: Possible underestimation of total T cell responses by the TCR breadth and depth analyses was noted. Breadth of non-spike TCRs did not differ between vaccinees and placebo recipients. Responses of spike-specific T cells (both CD8+ and CD4+) reportedly showed substantial breadth after vaccination.

Sequencing used immunoSEQ multiplex PCR; TCRdb keeps in-frame clones, though not all of them. The data show 300,000 to 400,000 clones, around 92% seen once. The material sequenced was peripheral blood, taken after recovery from COVID-19. This rearrangement joins TRBV6-5 to TRBJ1-6; D may be TRBD1 (6 bases). This sequence originates from a human donor who had recovered from COVID-19. DNA for the CDR3: TGTGCCAGCAGTTTTGGACAGTATAATTCACCCCTCCACTTT. It is translated as CASSFGQYNSPLHF.